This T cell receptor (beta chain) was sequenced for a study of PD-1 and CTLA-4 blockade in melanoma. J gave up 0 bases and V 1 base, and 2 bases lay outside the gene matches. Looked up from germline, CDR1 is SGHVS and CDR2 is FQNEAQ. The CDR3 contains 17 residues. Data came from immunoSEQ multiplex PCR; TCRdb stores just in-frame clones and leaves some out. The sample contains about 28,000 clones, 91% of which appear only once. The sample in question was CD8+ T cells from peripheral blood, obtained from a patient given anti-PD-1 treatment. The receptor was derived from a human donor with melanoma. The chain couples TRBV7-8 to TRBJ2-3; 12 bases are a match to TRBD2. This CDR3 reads CASSLVGTSGSTDTQYF. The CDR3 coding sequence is TGTGCCAGCAGCTTAGTGGGGACTAGCGGGAGCACAGATACGCAGTATTTT.